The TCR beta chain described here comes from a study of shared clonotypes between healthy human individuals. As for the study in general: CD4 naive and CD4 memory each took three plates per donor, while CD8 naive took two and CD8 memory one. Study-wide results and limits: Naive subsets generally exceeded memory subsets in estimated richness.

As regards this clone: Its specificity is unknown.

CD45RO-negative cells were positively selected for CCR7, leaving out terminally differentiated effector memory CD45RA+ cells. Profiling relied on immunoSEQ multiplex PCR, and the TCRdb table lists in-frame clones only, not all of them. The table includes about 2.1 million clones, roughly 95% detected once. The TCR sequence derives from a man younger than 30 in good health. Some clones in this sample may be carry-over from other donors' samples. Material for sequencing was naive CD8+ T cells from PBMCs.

CDR3 coding DNA: TGTGCCAGCAGATATACCAGGGATCAGCCCCAGCATTTT. This sequence encodes CASRYTRDQPQHF. The genes are TRBV27 and TRBJ1-5, with D possibly being TRBD1 (5 bases). Per germline, CDR1 MNHEY and CDR2 SMNVEV (reference sequence). The CDR3 spans 13 residues. Trimming shortened V by 6 bases and J by 5 bases, and 11 bases separated the two germline ends.